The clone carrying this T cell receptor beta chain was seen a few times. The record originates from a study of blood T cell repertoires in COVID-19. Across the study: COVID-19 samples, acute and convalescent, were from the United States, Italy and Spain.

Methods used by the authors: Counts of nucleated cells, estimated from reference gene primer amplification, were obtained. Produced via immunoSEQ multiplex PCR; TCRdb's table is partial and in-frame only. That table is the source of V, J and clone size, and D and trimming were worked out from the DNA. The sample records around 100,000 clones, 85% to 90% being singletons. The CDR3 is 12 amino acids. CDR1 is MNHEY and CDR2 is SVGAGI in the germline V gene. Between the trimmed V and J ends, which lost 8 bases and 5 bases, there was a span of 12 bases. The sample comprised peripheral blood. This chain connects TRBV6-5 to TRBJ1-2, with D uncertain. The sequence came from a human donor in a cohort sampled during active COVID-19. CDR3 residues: CASSNTEYGYTF. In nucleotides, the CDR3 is TGTGCCAGCTCAAACACGGAGTATGGCTACACCTTC.